This record concerns one TCR beta chain sequence. This clonotype was detected once. There is no known antigen for this receptor. A junction boundary mismatches the germline segment, possibly from a read error. Every donor in the study was a healthy Caucasian. This entry belongs to a study of identical twins listed by TCRdb under 2016. Study-wide context: To test whether fetal clonotypes persist, this study deep-sequenced TCR alpha and beta repertoires from monozygotic twins, from unrelated adults of various ages, and from cord blood. To rule out contamination, the twin experiments were replicated at different times with different library preparation protocols.

General study outcomes and caveats: Abundant cord blood beta clonotypes had fewer insertions, young adult naive repertoires showed a similar but weaker trend, and memory repertoires showed no such trend. Excess twin sharing in beta out-of-frame sequences was weaker because fewer shared sequences lowered the signal-to-noise ratio. Zero-insertion analyses could be partly confounded by invariant T cells such as MAIT and iNKT, though diverse VJ usage argued against such confounding for most clonotypes. Out-of-frame TCR alpha sharing in monozygotic twins was systematically underestimated by recombination models, whereas sharing between unrelated individuals was in agreement with the recombination models. Because the same donors could not be followed over many years, the conclusions relied on cross-sectional statistical analysis. Compared with coincidental sharing between unrelated individuals, an excess of low generation-probability sequences was observed among out-of-frame TCR alpha sequences shared between twins.

The library was produced with 5' RACE. Sequencing was carried out with an Illumina HiSeq 2000. A universal primer binding site was added through template switching, and the final cDNA carried a unique molecular identifier so that TCR cDNA molecules could be counted accurately. Specific primers in the conserved constant-segment region were used to synthesize first-strand cDNA for TCR alpha and beta chains. To control for contamination, every cDNA library carried two barcodes: a SMART-Mk sample barcode plus Illumina barcodes. TruSeq adapter sequences and Illumina sample barcodes were added in two successive PCR steps. The TCR alpha and beta cDNA libraries were sequenced on the Illumina HiSeq platform using custom primers. Per the original workflow: Unique molecular identifiers were extracted from raw reads with MiGEC, and CDR3 positions were determined with MiXCR. For each individual, recombination models were inferred using an EM algorithm with the repgenHMM and IGoR tools. The tcR package in R was used for shared clonotype analysis, with sharing normalized by the product of cloneset sizes. To study raw recombination free of thymic and clonal selection effects, out-of-frame nonproductive sequences were analyzed. TCRdb reprocessing: public reads trimmed at Q25 with fastp, clones called with MiXCR, in-frame beta chains kept. A single entry per CDR3 protein holds the most common genes and DNA from its merged rows. These V and J calls rely on TCRdb rather than the paper's analysis. The sample table holds 1.5 million to 2 million distinct CDR3 sequences, of which roughly 35% were seen once. The ten largest clones add up to 0.27% of the sample.

The germline V gene encodes CDR1 DFQATT and CDR2 SNEGSKA (reference sequence). The CDR3 has 14 amino acids, counting the end cysteine and phenylalanine. Only the CDR3 DNA stays, 42 bases, in frame from base 1. The rearrangement combines TRBV20-1 with TRBJ1-5; TRBD1 lines up with 10 middle nucleotides. The sequence was collected from a newborn girl in good health. The sequenced material came from cord blood. The DNA sequence reads TGCGGTGCTGCGTGGACAGGGGGGAATCAGCCCCAGCATTTT. This sequence encodes CGAAWTGGNQPQHF.